Below, 10 T cell receptor beta chains from the same sample are listed, as sequenced in a study of identifying expanded T cells in peripheral blood. The data were produced by immunoSEQ multiplex PCR, yet TCRdb's version contains in-frame clones alone and is incomplete. The repertoire holds about 78,000 clones, almost 85% seen once, with around 18% in the top ten. The material sequenced was blood. Receptor source: a person between 18 and 75 years old in good health.

To note about this clone: With a much larger clone just one base away, this may be a read error. The V and J genes are TRBV6-4 and TRBJ2-3, with 8 bases matching TRBD2. This CDR3 region has 15 residues. J lost 0 bases, V lost 4 bases, and 3 bases had no gene match. In germline, CDR1 is MRHNA, CDR2 SNTAGT. The CDR3 loop reads CASSASSGSTDTQYF. CDR3 DNA: TGTGCCAGCAGTGCCTCTAGCGGGAGCACAGATACGCAGTATTTT.

This chain links TRBV7-2 with TRBJ2-7; D tentatively fits TRBD1 or TRBD2 (6 bases each). In germline, CDR1 is SGHTA, CDR2 FQGNSA. Trimming left V 0 bases short and J 4 bases short, with 31 bases between. The CDR3 has 21 residues. In DNA, the CDR3 is TGTGCCAGCAGCTTAGCCCTGGGGCCCCCACGGGACACAGGGAGGATTTACGAGCAGTACTTC. It translates to CASSLALGPPRDTGRIYEQYF.

The gene calls are TRBV6-1 and TRBJ1-5; D gene unclear. Germline V CDR1 and CDR2: MNHNS, SASEGT. V lost 6 bases and J lost 4, with 10 bases in between. The CDR3 consists of 13 residues. In DNA, the CDR3 is TGTGCCAGCAGCCAGTCCGAAAATCAGCCCCAGCATTTT. Translating it yields CASSQSENQPQHF.

The CDR3 DNA reads as TGTGCCAGCGGGGGGACAGGGAAACATGGCTACACCTTC. Its translation: CASGGTGKHGYTF. This chain connects TRBV27 to TRBJ1-2; TRBD1 aligns across 9 bases. The V and J ends lost 8 bases and 6 bases, in that order; junction bases with no gene match: 7. There are 13 residues in the CDR3. CDR1 is MNHEY, CDR2 SMNVEV, per germline (reference sequence).

This clone was picked up a small number of times. The CDR3 nucleotides read TGCGCCAGCACCTCAGGGGGGTATGGCTACACCTTC. Its translation: CASTSGGYGYTF. The V gene is TRBV5-1, the J gene TRBJ1-2; TRBD1 aligns across 7 bases. This CDR3 comprises 12 residues. The germline CDR1 and CDR2 sequences are SGHRS and YFSETQ. Losses at the gene ends were 6 bases for V and 5 bases for J; bases not matched to a gene: 4.

The chain is built from TRBV7-9 and TRBJ2-3, with D uncertain. Germline assignment: CDR1 SEHNR and CDR2 FQNEAQ (reference sequence). Trimming removed 7 bases from V and 2 bases from J, with 13 bases in between. There are 14 residues in the CDR3. CDR3 nucleotides: TGTGCCAGCACCCCAGGCGGCCCCACAGATACGCAGTATTTT. This sequence encodes CASTPGGPTDTQYF.

The chain carries TRBV28 and TRBJ1-2; possible D gene TRBD1, 6 bases. Germline V gives CDR1 MDHEN, CDR2 SYDVKM. Trimming removed 5 bases from V and 8 bases from J, with 12 bases in between. The CDR3 is 12 amino acids. As DNA, the CDR3 is TGTGCCAGCAGTCTACAGGGCAGGGGCTACACCTTC. Residues: CASSLQGRGYTF.

The V and J genes are TRBV28 and TRBJ1-3; D is uncertain. The CDR3 has 13 amino acids. Trimming took off 5 bases at V and 4 bases at J, with 9 bases between the two ends. Germline CDR1 and CDR2: MDHEN and SYDVKM. The CDR3 DNA reads as TGTGCCAGCAGTCCCCCGCCAGGAAACACCATATATTTT. Residues: CASSPPPGNTIYF.

Only a few counts were recorded for this clone. The chain employs TRBV2 and TRBJ1-5, with no clear D. The V gene lost 7 bases and the J gene lost 2 bases, with 6 bases spanning the gap. Germline CDR1 is SNHLY and CDR2 is FYNNEI. There are 12 residues in the CDR3. The CDR3 sequence is CASMRGNQPQHF. CDR3 sequence (DNA): TGTGCCAGCATGCGGGGCAATCAGCCCCAGCATTTT.

The gene calls are TRBV19 and TRBJ1-1; tentatively, D is TRBD1 (5 bases). The V and J ends lost 4 bases and 0 bases respectively, with 15 bases between them. CDR3 length equals 16 residues. Germline values: CDR1 LNHDA, CDR2 SQIVND (reference sequence). The CDR3 DNA sequence: TGTGCCAGTAGTAGTCCCCCGGGACTCATGAACACTGAAGCTTTCTTT. It is translated as CASSSPPGLMNTEAFF.